This passage covers 19 T cell receptor beta chains from one sample sequenced in a study of PD-1 blockade in classical Hodgkin lymphoma. The table came from immunoSEQ multiplex PCR; TCRdb's copy has only in-frame clones and leaves some out. The data hold 7,300 or so clones, with roughly 80% observed a single time. Exposure to brentuximab vedotin varied, and each patient had relapsed following autologous stem cell transplantation. Specimen: peripheral blood mononuclear cells (PBMCs), collected at baseline. The receptors derive from a human donor with classical Hodgkin lymphoma.

The genes are TRBV6-6 and TRBJ2-5; 13 bases agree with TRBD2. Losses at the gene ends were 7 bases for V and 1 base for J; bases not matched to a gene: 3. CDR3 length equals 15 residues. Looked up from germline, CDR1 is MNHNY and CDR2 is SVGAGI (reference sequence). The CDR3 region is CASNGLAGVQETQYF. The DNA for the CDR3 is TGTGCCAGCAACGGACTAGCGGGAGTCCAAGAGACCCAGTACTTC.

Relative to its sample, this clone is medium-sized (0.01 to 0.1%). This chain joins TRBV21-1 and TRBJ1-5; TRBD1, the table's D call, was not compared with the DNA. TRBV21-1 is annotated as a pseudogene. The CDR3 is 14 amino acids. The CDR3 spells CASSYHKGNQPQHF. The DNA of the CDR3 is TGTGCCAGCAGCTACCATAAGGGGAATCAGCCCCAGCATTTT.

The chain joins TRBV27 to TRBJ2-7; D assignment may be TRBD1 or TRBD2 (5 bases each). This CDR3 spans 13 amino acids. V lost 6 bases, J lost 0 bases, and 9 bases lay in between. CDR1 and CDR2 from the germline V gene are MNHEY and SMNVEV (reference sequence). The CDR3, as DNA: TGTGCCAGCAGGCCGGGACGCTCCTACGAGCAGTACTTC. Its translation is CASRPGRSYEQYF.

This clone was recorded only once. The chain recombines TRBV2 with TRBJ1-3; D perhaps matches TRBD1 (5 bases). The CDR3 loop spans 14 amino acids. CDR1 SNHLY and CDR2 FYNNEI come from the germline V gene. Between the trimmed V and J ends, which lost 3 bases and 4 bases, there was a span of 10 bases. The CDR3 here is CASSDPGTGNTIYF. DNA for the CDR3: TGTGCCAGCAGTGACCCGGGGACCGGAAACACCATATATTTT. The full variable domain, with the rest looked up from reference TRBV2 and TRBJ1-3, is EPEVTQTPSHQVTQMGQEVILRCVPISNHLYFYWYRQILGQKVEFLVSFYNNEISEKSEIFDDQFSVERPDGSNFTLKIRSTKLEDSAMYFCASSDPGTGNTIYFGEGSWLTVV.

V and J are TRBV11-3 and TRBJ1-1; no clear D gene. The CDR3 consists of 15 residues. CDR1 and CDR2 from the germline V gene are SGHNT and YENEEA. V lost 5 bases, J lost 1 base, and 14 bases lay in between. The CDR3 DNA reads as TGTGCCAGCAGCCTGAATCGGGAGACGAACACTGAAGCTTTCTTT. Translating it yields CASSLNRETNTEAFF.

The chain couples TRBV5-6 to TRBJ1-2; TRBD1 might be the D (6 bases). The CDR3 length is 15 residues. CDR1 is SGHDT and CDR2 is YYEEEE in the germline V gene. V lost 2 bases to trimming and J lost 5 bases, with 16 bases between them. CDR3 region: CASSFYRQGQYGYTF. In nucleotides, the CDR3 is TGTGCCAGCAGCTTTTATAGGCAGGGGCAATATGGCTACACCTTC.

In its sample, this clone was seen once. The V gene is TRBV5-4, the J gene TRBJ2-3; perhaps TRBD2 as D (5 bases). In germline, CDR1 is SGHNT, CDR2 YYREEE (reference sequence). The CDR3 is made up of 16 amino acids. Trimming stripped 0 bases from V and 3 bases from J, with 14 bases between. CDR3 sequence: CASSLVGNDGTDTQYF. In DNA, the CDR3 is TGTGCCAGCAGCTTGGTCGGGAATGATGGTACAGATACGCAGTATTTT.

CDR3 sequence reads: CATAGGHTEAFF. The CDR3 DNA sequence: TGTGCCACCGCTGGTGGGCACACTGAAGCTTTCTTT. This chain links TRBV6-1 with TRBJ1-1; D not resolved. V shed 10 bases and J shed 3 bases, with 12 bases lying between them. Germline V gene lookup returns CDR1 MNHNS and CDR2 SASEGT. CDR3 length equals 12 residues.

V usage is TRBV5-1 and J usage is TRBJ2-7, with a weak D call TRBD2 (5 bases). The CDR3 has 14 residues. Germline assignment: CDR1 SGHRS and CDR2 YFSETQ. The V end was cut by 5 bases, the J end by 0 bases, with 12 bases between. The CDR3 spells CASRPGGGSYEQYF. The CDR3 bases are TGCGCCAGCAGACCTGGCGGAGGCTCCTACGAGCAGTACTTC.

In this sample, this clone turned up a few times. This rearrangement joins TRBV29-1 to TRBJ2-7; D ambiguous. The CDR3 has 12 amino acids. The germline V gene encodes CDR1 SQVTM and CDR2 ANQGSEA. CDR3 sequence (DNA): TGCGGAGCTGCAAGGAGCTCCTACGAGCAGTACTTC. Translating gives CGAARSSYEQYF.

This clone was observed once. V and J are TRBV11-3 and TRBJ2-5; TRBD2 is a possible D gene (6 bases). The J call may be incorrect, as the DNA end agrees better with TRBJ2-7. This CDR3 has 17 amino acids. Germline values: CDR1 SGHNT, CDR2 YENEEA. The CDR3 sequence: CASSAYQGGPSTYEQYF. CDR3 DNA: TGTGCCAGCAGCGCTTACCAAGGAGGGCCCTCGACCTACGAGCAGTACTTC.

Only a few counts were recorded for this clone. The rearrangement uses TRBV5-5 and TRBJ1-1; a possible D gene is TRBD1 (5 bases). Trimming took off 0 bases at V and 4 bases at J, with 10 bases between the two ends. This CDR3 region has 14 residues. CDR1 and CDR2 from the germline V gene are SGHKS and YYEKEE (reference sequence). CDR3 amino acids: CASSLVGRSTEAFF. The CDR3, as DNA: TGTGCCAGCAGCTTGGTGGGACGTAGCACTGAAGCTTTCTTT.

J is TRBJ1-5 and V is TRBV21-1; the table's D call, TRBD1, was not checked against the DNA. TRBV21-1 is shown as a pseudogene. There are 22 residues in the CDR3. CDR3 region: CASSNMKAWFSEWTDSNQPQHF. CDR3 in DNA: TGTGCCAGCAGCAACATGAAAGCTTGGTTCTCTGAATGGACAGATAGCAATCAGCCCCAGCATTTT.

This chain connects TRBV7-6 to TRBJ2-7; 10 nucleotides agree with TRBD1. CDR1 is SGHVS, CDR2 FNYEAQ, per germline. Germline trimming cut 5 bases from V and 3 bases from J; bases unmatched to any gene: 7. CDR3 size: 15 residues. The CDR3 is CASSETGGAIYEQYF. The CDR3, as DNA: TGTGCCAGCAGCGAGACAGGGGGCGCGATCTACGAGCAGTACTTC. The variable domain in full, completed from reference TRBV7-6 and TRBJ2-7, reads GAGVSQSPRYKVTKRGQDVALRCDPISGHVSLYWYRQALGQGPEFLTYFNYEAQQDKSGLPNDRFSAERPEGSISTLTIQRTEQRDSAMYRCASSETGGAIYEQYFGPGTRLTVT.

CDR3 nucleotide sequence: TGTGCCAGCAGTTTGGGGAAAGCTTTCTTT. Translating it yields CASSLGKAFF. The chain combines TRBV6-1 with TRBJ1-1; D not resolved. The germline V gene has CDR1 MNHNS and CDR2 SASEGT. The CDR3 has 10 amino acids. V shed 5 bases and J shed 9 bases, with 7 bases lying between them.

The chain employs TRBV6-1 and TRBJ1-2; D remains unclear. Germline values: CDR1 MNHNS, CDR2 SASEGT. The germline V and J ends were trimmed by 0 bases and 4 bases, with 9 bases remaining between them. CDR3 size: 14 residues. The CDR3 region is CASSEARLLYGYTF. In DNA, the CDR3 is TGTGCCAGCAGTGAAGCAAGGCTTCTCTATGGCTACACCTTC.

The J gene is TRBJ2-7, the V gene TRBV6-1, with D uncertain. The V end was cut by 9 bases, the J end by 4 bases, with 10 bases between. The CDR3 is made up of 11 amino acids. Germline-derived CDR1 and CDR2 are MNHNS and SASEGT. The CDR3, as DNA: TGTGCCAGTGAGGCCTATTACGAGCAGTACTTC. This encodes CASEAYYEQYF.

This clone is hyperexpanded in the sample. The rearrangement joins TRBV25-1 to TRBJ1-2; perhaps TRBD1 as D (6 bases). The germline V and J ends were trimmed by 5 bases and 5 bases, with 9 bases remaining between them. CDR1 MGHDK and CDR2 SYGVNS come from the germline V gene. The CDR3 contains 12 residues. CDR3 DNA sequence: TGTGCCAGCAGTACAGGGAAGTATGGCTACACCTTC. Residues: CASSTGKYGYTF.

The chain uses TRBV27 and TRBJ2-7; either TRBD1 or TRBD2 may fit D (6 bases each). Per the germline V gene, CDR1 is MNHEY and CDR2 is SMNVEV (reference sequence). V gave up 6 bases and J gave up 2 bases, with 8 bases separating them. The CDR3 spans 12 residues. CDR3 nucleotide sequence: TGTGCCAGCAGGGAGGGGGCCTACGAGCAGTACTTC. Amino acids: CASREGAYEQYF.